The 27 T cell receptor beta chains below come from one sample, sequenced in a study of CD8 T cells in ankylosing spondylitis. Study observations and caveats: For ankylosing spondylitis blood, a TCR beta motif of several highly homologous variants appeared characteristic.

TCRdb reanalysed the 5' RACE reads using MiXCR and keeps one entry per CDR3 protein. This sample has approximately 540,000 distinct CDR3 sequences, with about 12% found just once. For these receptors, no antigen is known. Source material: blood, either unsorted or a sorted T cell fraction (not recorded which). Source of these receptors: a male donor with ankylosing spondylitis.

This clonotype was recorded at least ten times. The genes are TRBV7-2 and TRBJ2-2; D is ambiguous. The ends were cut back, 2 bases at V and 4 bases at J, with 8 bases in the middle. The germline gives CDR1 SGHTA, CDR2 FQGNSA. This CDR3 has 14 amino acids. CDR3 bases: TGTGCCAGCAGCTTATGGCATGCCACCGGGGAGCTGTTTTTT. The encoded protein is CASSLWHATGELFF.

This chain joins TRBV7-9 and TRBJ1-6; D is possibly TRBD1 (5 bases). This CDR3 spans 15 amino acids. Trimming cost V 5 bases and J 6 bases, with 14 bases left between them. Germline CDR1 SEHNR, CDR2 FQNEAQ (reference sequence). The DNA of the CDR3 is TGTGCCAGCAGCCCTAGGGCCCAGGGTAATTCACCCCTCCACTTT. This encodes CASSPRAQGNSPLHF.

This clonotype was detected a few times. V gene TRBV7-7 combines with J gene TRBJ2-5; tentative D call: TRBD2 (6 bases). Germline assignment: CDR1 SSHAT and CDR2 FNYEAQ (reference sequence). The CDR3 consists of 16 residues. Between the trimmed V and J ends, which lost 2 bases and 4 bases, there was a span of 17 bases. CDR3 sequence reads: CASSLLGSRQGETQYF. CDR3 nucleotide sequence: TGTGCCAGCAGCTTACTCGGGAGTCGGCAGGGAGAGACCCAGTACTTC. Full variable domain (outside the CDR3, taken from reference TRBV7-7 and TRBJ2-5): GAGVSQSPRYKVTKRGQDVTLRCDPISSHATLYWYQQALGQGPEFLTYFNYEAQPDKSGLPSDRFSAERPEGSISTLTIQRTEQRDSAMYRCASSLLGSRQGETQYFGPGTRLLVL.

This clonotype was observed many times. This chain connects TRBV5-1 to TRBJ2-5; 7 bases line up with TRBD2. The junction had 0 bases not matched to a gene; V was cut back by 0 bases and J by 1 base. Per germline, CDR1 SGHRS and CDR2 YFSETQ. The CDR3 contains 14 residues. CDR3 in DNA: TGCGCCAGCAGCTTGGGGACTAGCCAAGAGACCCAGTACTTC. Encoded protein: CASSLGTSQETQYF. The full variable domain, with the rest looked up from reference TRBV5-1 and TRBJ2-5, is KAGVTQTPRYLIKTRGQQVTLSCSPISGHRSVSWYQQTPGQGLQFLFEYFSETQRNKGNFPGRFSGRQFSNSRSEMNVSTLELGDSALYLCASSLGTSQETQYFGPGTRLLVL.

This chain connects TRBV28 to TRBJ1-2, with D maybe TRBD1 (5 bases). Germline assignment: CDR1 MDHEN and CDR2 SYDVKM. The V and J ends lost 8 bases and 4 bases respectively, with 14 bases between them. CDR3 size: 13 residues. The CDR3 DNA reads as TGTGCCAGCGCGGGGGGGGTCGCCTATGGCTACACCTTC. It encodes CASAGGVAYGYTF.

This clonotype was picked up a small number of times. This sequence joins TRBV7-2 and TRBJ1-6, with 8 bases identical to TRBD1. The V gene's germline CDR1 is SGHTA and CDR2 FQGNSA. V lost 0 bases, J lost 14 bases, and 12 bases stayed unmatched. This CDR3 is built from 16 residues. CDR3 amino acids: CASSLAKDRGDPTLHF. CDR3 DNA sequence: TGTGCCAGCAGCTTAGCGAAAGACAGGGGCGACCCCACCCTCCACTTT.

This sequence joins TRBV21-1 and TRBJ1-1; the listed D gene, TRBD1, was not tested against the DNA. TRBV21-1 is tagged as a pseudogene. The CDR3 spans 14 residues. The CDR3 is CASSKMRGDTEAFF. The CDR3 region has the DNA TGTGCCAGCAGCAAAATGAGGGGGGACACTGAAGCTTTCTTT.

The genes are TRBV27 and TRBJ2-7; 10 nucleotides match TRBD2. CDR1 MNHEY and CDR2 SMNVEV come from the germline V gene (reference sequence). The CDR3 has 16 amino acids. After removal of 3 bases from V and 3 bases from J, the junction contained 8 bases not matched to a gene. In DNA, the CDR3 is TGTGCCAGCAGTTTCTCCAGACTAGCGGGTGACTACGAGCAGTACTTC. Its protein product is CASSFSRLAGDYEQYF.

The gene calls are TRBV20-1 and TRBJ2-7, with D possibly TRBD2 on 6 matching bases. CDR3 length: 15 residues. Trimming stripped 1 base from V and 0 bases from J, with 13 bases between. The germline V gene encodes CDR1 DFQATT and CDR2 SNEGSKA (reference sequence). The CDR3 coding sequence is TGCAGTGCTAGAGGACCTAGCGTCGGCTCCTACGAGCAGTACTTC. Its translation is CSARGPSVGSYEQYF.

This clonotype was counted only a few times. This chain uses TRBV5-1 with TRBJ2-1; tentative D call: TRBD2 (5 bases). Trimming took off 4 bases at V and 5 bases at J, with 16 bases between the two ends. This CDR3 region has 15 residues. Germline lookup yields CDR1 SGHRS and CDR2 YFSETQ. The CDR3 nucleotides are TGCGCCAGCAGCGAGACTACCCTCCCCAACAATGAGCAGTTCTTC. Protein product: CASSETTLPNNEQFF.

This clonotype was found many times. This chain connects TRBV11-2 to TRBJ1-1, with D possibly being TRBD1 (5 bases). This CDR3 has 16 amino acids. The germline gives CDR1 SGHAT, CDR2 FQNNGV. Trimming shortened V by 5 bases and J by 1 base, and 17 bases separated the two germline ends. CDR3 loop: CASSRSGQPKNTEAFF. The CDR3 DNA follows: TGTGCCAGCAGCAGGTCGGGGCAGCCGAAGAACACTGAAGCTTTCTTT.

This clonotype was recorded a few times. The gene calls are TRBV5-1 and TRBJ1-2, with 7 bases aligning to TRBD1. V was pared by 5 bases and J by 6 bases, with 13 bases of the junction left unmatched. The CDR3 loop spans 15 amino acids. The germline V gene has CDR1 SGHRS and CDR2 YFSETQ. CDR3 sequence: CASSRDRASFDGYTF. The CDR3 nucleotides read TGCGCCAGCAGTCGAGACAGGGCCTCATTTGATGGCTACACCTTC.

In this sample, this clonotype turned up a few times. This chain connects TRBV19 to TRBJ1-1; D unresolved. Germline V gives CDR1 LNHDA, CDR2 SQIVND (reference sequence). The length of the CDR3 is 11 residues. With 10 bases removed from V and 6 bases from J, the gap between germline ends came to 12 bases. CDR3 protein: CATLNGAEAFF. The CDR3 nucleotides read TGTGCCACCCTCAACGGGGCTGAAGCTTTCTTT.

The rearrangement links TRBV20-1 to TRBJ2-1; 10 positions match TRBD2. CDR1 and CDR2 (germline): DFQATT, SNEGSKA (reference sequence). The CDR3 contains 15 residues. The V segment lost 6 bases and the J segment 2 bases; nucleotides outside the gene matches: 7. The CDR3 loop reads CSAAPSGSTYNEQFF. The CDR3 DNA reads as TGCAGTGCAGCCCCTAGCGGGAGCACCTACAATGAGCAGTTCTTC.

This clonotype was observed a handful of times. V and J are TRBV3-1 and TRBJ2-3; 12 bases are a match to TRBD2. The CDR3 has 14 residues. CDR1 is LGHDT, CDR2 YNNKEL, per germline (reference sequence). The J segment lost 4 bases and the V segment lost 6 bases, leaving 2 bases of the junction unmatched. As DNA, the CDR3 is TGTGCCAGCAGGACTAGCGGGAGTGCAGATACGCAGTATTTT. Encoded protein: CASRTSGSADTQYF.

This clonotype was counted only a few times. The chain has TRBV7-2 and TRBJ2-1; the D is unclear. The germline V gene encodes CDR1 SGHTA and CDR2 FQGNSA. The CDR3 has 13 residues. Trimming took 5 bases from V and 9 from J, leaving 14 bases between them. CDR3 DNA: TGTGCCAGCAGCGAGGTGACGGACCTTGAGCAGTTCTTC. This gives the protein CASSEVTDLEQFF.

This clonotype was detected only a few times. For the CDR3, the DNA is TGCGCCAGCAGCCTAGGACTAGCGGGTCTGACACTATCCTACGAGCAGTACTTC. Protein product: CASSLGLAGLTLSYEQYF. The chain carries TRBV4-1 and TRBJ2-7; 11 bases map to TRBD2. With 4 bases clipped from V and 1 base from J, the junction kept 12 bases outside the gene matches. The CDR3 has 18 residues. The germline V gene has CDR1 MGHRA and CDR2 YSYEKL.

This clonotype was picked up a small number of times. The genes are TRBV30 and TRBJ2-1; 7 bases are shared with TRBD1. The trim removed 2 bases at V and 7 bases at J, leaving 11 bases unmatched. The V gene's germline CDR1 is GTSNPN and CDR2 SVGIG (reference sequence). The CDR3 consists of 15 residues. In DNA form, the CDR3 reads TGTGCCTGGAGTCAGGACAGGCACGTTTTTAATGAGCAGTTCTTC. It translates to CAWSQDRHVFNEQFF.

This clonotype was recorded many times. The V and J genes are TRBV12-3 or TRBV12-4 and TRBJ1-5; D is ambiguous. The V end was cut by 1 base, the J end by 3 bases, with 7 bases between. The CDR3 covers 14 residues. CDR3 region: CASSLGAYNQPQHF. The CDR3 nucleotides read TGTGCCAGCAGTTTAGGGGCATACAATCAGCCCCAGCATTTT.

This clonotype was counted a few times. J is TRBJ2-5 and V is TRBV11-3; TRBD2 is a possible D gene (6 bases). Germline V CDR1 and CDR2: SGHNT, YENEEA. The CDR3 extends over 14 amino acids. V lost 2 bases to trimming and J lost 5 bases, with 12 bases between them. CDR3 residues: CASSLFTGVETQYF. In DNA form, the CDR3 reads TGTGCCAGCAGCTTATTTACGGGAGTGGAGACCCAGTACTTC.

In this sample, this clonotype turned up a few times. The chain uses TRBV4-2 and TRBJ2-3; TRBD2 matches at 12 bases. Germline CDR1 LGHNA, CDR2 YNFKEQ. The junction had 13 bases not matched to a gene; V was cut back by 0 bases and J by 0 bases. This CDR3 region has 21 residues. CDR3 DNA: TGTGCCAGCAGCCAAGATAAGCCTAGCGGGAGGGCCGGTTCAAGCACAGATACGCAGTATTTT. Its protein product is CASSQDKPSGRAGSSTDTQYF.

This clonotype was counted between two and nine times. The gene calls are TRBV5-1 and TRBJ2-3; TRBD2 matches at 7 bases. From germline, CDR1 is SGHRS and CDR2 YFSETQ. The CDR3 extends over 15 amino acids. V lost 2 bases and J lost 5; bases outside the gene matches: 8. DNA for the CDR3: TGCGCCAGCAGCTTTCAGCGGGATGGTATAGATACGCAGTATTTT. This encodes CASSFQRDGIDTQYF.

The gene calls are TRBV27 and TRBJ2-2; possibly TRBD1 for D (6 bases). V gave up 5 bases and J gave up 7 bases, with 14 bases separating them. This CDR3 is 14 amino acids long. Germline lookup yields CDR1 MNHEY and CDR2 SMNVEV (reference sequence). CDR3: CASSNRTAHGELFF. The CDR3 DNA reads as TGTGCCAGCAGTAACCGGACAGCGCACGGGGAGCTGTTTTTT.

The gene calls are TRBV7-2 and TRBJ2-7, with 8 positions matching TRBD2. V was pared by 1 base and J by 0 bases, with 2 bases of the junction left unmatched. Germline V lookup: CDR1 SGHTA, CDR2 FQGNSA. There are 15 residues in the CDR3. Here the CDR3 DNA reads TGTGCCAGCAGCTTAGTAGCGGGAAGCTCCTACGAGCAGTACTTC. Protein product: CASSLVAGSSYEQYF.

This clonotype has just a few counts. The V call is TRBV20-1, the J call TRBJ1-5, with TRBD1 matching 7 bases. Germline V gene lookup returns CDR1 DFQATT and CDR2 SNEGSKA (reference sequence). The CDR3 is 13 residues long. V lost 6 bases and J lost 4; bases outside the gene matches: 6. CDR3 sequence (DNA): TGCAGTGCCGGACAGGCTTTTAATCAGCCCCAGCATTTT. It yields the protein CSAGQAFNQPQHF.

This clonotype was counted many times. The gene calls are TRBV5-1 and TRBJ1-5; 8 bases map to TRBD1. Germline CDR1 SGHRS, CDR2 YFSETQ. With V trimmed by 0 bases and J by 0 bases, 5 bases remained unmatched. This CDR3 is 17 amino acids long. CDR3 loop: CASSLDRGVVSNQPQHF. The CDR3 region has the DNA TGCGCCAGCAGCTTGGACAGGGGGGTCGTTAGCAATCAGCCCCAGCATTTT. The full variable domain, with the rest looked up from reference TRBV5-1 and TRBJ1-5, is KAGVTQTPRYLIKTRGQQVTLSCSPISGHRSVSWYQQTPGQGLQFLFEYFSETQRNKGNFPGRFSGRQFSNSRSEMNVSTLELGDSALYLCASSLDRGVVSNQPQHFGDGTRLSIL.

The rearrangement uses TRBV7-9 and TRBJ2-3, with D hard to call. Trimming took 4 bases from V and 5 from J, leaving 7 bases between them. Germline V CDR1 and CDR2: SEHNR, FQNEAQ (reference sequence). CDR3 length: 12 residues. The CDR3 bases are TGTGCCAGCAGCTCCCCGATAGATACGCAGTATTTT. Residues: CASSSPIDTQYF.